This TCR beta chain was documented in a study of blood T cell repertoires in COVID-19. Study-wide background: Samples taken during acute and convalescent COVID-19 were collected in the United States, Italy and Spain. The analysed material was cDNA or gDNA that came from T cells, B-cell-depleted T cells, or PBMCs.

Original methodology: Reference gene primer amplification gave estimated nucleated cell counts. Sequencing was performed with immunoSEQ multiplex PCR; in TCRdb, only in-frame clones are kept and a portion is missing. The V and J calls and clone size are taken from that table; D and trimming were inferred from the DNA. The data show roughly 460,000 clones, over 85% seen once. Seattle enrolled patients during active infection and tracked them longitudinally. The sequence was collected from a man aged 18 to 30 with COVID-19, enrolled during active disease. The sequenced material came from peripheral blood.

The CDR3 DNA reads TGTGCCAGTAGTCCCCACAGGGGGCTGAACACTGAAGCTTTCTTT. Translating it yields CASSPHRGLNTEAFF. The chain is built from TRBV19 and TRBJ1-1, with 9 bases lining up with TRBD1. The V gene's germline CDR1 is LNHDA and CDR2 SQIVND (reference sequence). The junction had 4 bases not matched to a gene; V was cut back by 5 bases and J by 0 bases. The CDR3 extends over 15 amino acids.